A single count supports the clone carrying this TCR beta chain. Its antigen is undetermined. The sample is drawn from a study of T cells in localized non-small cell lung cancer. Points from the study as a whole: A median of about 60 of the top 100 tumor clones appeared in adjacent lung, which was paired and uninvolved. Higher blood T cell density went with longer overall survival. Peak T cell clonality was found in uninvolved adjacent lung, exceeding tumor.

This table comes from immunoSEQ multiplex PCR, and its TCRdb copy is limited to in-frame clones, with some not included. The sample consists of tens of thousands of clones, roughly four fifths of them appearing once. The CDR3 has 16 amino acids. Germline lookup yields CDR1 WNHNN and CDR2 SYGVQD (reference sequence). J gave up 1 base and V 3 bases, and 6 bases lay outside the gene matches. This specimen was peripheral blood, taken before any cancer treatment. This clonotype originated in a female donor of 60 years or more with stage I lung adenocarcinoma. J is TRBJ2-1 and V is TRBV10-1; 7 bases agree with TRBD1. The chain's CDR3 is CASSDSGQWSYNEQFF. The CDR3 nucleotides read TGCGCCAGCAGTGATTCGGGACAGTGGTCCTACAATGAGCAGTTCTTC.